The 23 T cell receptor beta chains below all came from one sample that was sequenced in a study of blood T cell repertoires in COVID-19 (dated by TCRdb to between 2020 and 2021). Receptors were amplified or captured by the immunoSEQ multiplex PCR assay. Imported from immuneACCESS, the table was reduced by TCRdb to in-frame sequences with V and J called. These copies leave out some clones; in studies compared against another copy, an unresolved V gene accounts for under half, and the cause of the remainder is not known. The sample table lists about 68,000 clones, 86% of them with a count of one. The ten largest make up more than 1.4% of the sample. Sequences were obtained from peripheral blood. These receptors all stem from a woman aged 55 to 70 with acute or convalescent COVID-19.

The V and J genes are TRBV27 and TRBJ1-1, with a weak D call TRBD1 (5 bases). The CDR3 covers 14 residues. Germline CDR1 MNHEY, CDR2 SMNVEV (reference sequence). Deletions cut 5 bases from V and 3 bases from J, with 13 bases between. The CDR3: CASSPLGGDTEAFF. CDR3 nucleotides: TGTGCCAGCAGTCCCCTTGGGGGGGACACTGAAGCTTTCTTT.

This rearrangement joins TRBV7-3 to TRBJ2-7, with D uncertain. This CDR3 spans 13 amino acids. Trimming removed 4 bases at V and 4 bases at J, with 11 bases between. Germline values: CDR1 SGHTA, CDR2 FQGTGA. CDR3 DNA: TGTGCCAGCAGCTCCAACGGTAGATACGAGCAGTACTTC. Encoded protein: CASSSNGRYEQYF.

The chain has TRBV15 and TRBJ1-4; 12 positions agree with TRBD1. The CDR3 contains 18 residues. The germline V gene has CDR1 LNHNV and CDR2 YYDKDF (reference sequence). V dropped 3 bases and J dropped 7; count of bases not matched to a gene: 12. DNA for the CDR3: TGTGCCACCAGCAGGTGGGGGGACAGGGGGCGTAAAGTTGAAAAACTGTTTTTT. Protein product: CATSRWGDRGRKVEKLFF.

The chain links TRBV7-2 to TRBJ1-5; no reliable D call. Germline CDR1 is SGHTA and CDR2 is FQGNSA. V lost 4 bases, J lost 2 bases, and 6 bases lay in between. The CDR3 is 13 residues long. CDR3 sequence reads: CASSSRGNQPQHF. DNA of the CDR3: TGTGCCAGCAGCTCGCGCGGCAATCAGCCCCAGCATTTT.

The rearrangement links TRBV5-4 to TRBJ1-4, with TRBD1 identical over 7 bases. The CDR3 runs to 16 residues. Germline V CDR1 and CDR2: SGHNT, YYREEE (reference sequence). Trimming took 0 bases from V and 3 from J; bases not matched to a gene: 5. The CDR3 spells CASSLVAGGSNEKLFF. The DNA of the CDR3 is TGTGCCAGCAGCTTGGTGGCAGGGGGTTCTAATGAAAAACTGTTTTTT.

The chain carries TRBV9 and TRBJ1-5; possible D gene TRBD1, 5 bases. CDR1 SGDLS and CDR2 YYNGEE come from the germline V gene. Trimming took 3 bases from V and 3 from J, leaving 13 bases between them. The CDR3 runs 15 residues. CDR3 in DNA: TGTGCCAGCAGCGGGGGGGGACCACTCAATCAGCCCCAGCATTTT. It is translated as CASSGGGPLNQPQHF. The variable domain in full, completed from reference TRBV9 and TRBJ1-5, reads DSGVTQTPKHLITATGQRVTLRCSPRSGDLSVYWYQQSLDQGLQFLIQYYNGEERAKGNILERFSAQQFPDLHSELNLSSLELGDSALYFCASSGGGPLNQPQHFGDGTRLSIL.

V is TRBV19 and J is TRBJ2-6; a possible D gene is TRBD1 (5 bases). Germline-derived CDR1 and CDR2 are LNHDA and SQIVND (reference sequence). Trimming took off 1 base at V and 4 bases at J, with 8 bases between the two ends. The CDR3 totals 15 residues. CDR3 nucleotides: TGTGCCAGTAGTATAGGCAGGGCAGGGGCCAACGTCCTGACTTTC. This sequence encodes CASSIGRAGANVLTF.

V and J are TRBV28 and TRBJ1-1, with D uncertain. Germline values: CDR1 MDHEN, CDR2 SYDVKM. CDR3 length: 14 amino acids. V lost 5 bases and J 1 base, leaving 11 bases between the germline ends. The CDR3: CASSPLDKNTEAFF. The CDR3 DNA sequence: TGTGCCAGCAGTCCTCTCGACAAGAACACTGAAGCTTTCTTT.

V is TRBV5-1 and J is TRBJ1-1; 11 bases align to TRBD1. J lost 5 bases, V lost 3 bases, and 3 bases had no gene match. Germline values: CDR1 SGHRS, CDR2 YFSETQ. The CDR3 has 14 residues. CDR3 in amino acids: CASSWDRGTTEAFF. Here the CDR3 DNA reads TGCGCCAGCAGCTGGGACAGGGGGACGACTGAAGCTTTCTTT.

This clone was detected only once. The V and J genes are TRBV5-1 and TRBJ2-5; 12 positions agree with TRBD2. Trimming cost V 1 base and J 5 bases; bases outside gene matches: 9. The germline V gene has CDR1 SGHRS and CDR2 YFSETQ. The CDR3 runs to 17 residues. The CDR3 DNA follows: TGCGCCAGCAGCTTGATGCTAGCGGGAGGGCCTGGGGAGACCCAGTACTTC. It is translated as CASSLMLAGGPGETQYF.

The chain uses TRBV30 and TRBJ2-1; 9 bases map to TRBD1. The germline V gene has CDR1 GTSNPN and CDR2 SVGIG (reference sequence). With 3 bases clipped from V and 8 bases from J, the junction kept 14 bases outside the gene matches. The CDR3 length is 16 residues. Here the CDR3 DNA reads TGTGCCTGGAGGGATAGGACAGGGGTAGTGAGCCATGAGCAGTTCTTC. It is translated as CAWRDRTGVVSHEQFF.

This clone was seen just once. This rearrangement joins TRBV11-2 to TRBJ1-6, with TRBD1 matching over 9 bases. This CDR3 comprises 15 residues. Trimming at V came to 2 bases and at J to 8 bases, leaving 4 bases not matched to a gene. Germline CDR1 reads SGHAT; CDR2 reads FQNNGV. The CDR3 spells CASSLSGQGYSPLHF. The CDR3 coding sequence is TGTGCCAGCAGCTTATCGGGACAGGGTTATTCACCCCTCCACTTT.

The CDR3 sequence: CASSPQGNQPQHF. The CDR3, as DNA: TGTGCCAGCAGTCCTCAGGGGAATCAGCCCCAGCATTTT. The rearrangement uses TRBV12-3 or TRBV12-4 and TRBJ1-5; TRBD1 is a possible D gene (6 bases). The CDR3 extends over 13 amino acids. The ends were cut back, 5 bases at V and 4 bases at J, with 9 bases in the middle.

The table lists this clone with a few counts. The rearrangement links TRBV29-1 to TRBJ1-2; the match to TRBD1 covers 7 bases. The V gene's germline CDR1 is SQVTM and CDR2 ANQGSEA. V was clipped by 5 bases and J by 3 bases; unmatched bases: 6. This CDR3 has 13 residues. The CDR3 sequence is CSVTTGLYYGYTF. In DNA form, the CDR3 reads TGCAGCGTTACGACAGGGCTGTACTATGGCTACACCTTC.

The CDR3, as DNA: TGTGCCAGCAGCTCCCCCCACAAGAACACTGAAGCTTTCTTT. Amino acid sequence: CASSSPHKNTEAFF. The chain is built from TRBV7-8 and TRBJ1-1; D uncertain. CDR3 length: 14 amino acids. Germline loops: CDR1 SGHVS, CDR2 FQNEAQ. V lost 4 bases to trimming and J lost 1 base, with 10 bases between them.

The genes are TRBV5-1 and TRBJ1-2; D is unclear. The germline V and J ends were trimmed by 1 base and 2 bases, with 6 bases remaining between them. CDR3 size: 13 residues. CDR1 is SGHRS, CDR2 YFSETQ, per germline. CDR3 in amino acids: CASSLNQNYGYTF. The CDR3 DNA reads as TGCGCCAGCAGCTTGAACCAGAACTATGGCTACACCTTC.

The V call is TRBV7-8, the J call TRBJ1-4; D gene unclear. Trimming took 5 bases from V and 8 from J, leaving 21 bases between them. The CDR3 is 16 amino acids. Per the germline V gene, CDR1 is SGHVS and CDR2 is FQNEAQ. The CDR3 nucleotides read TGTGCCAGCAGCCTCCCGGGCCGGGAGTCAAGGGAAAAACTGTTTTTT. Protein: CASSLPGRESREKLFF. The full variable domain, rest sourced from reference TRBV7-8 and TRBJ1-4, is GAGVSQSPRYKVAKRGQDVALRCDPISGHVSLFWYQQALGQGPEFLTYFQNEAQLDKSGLPSDRFFAERPEGSVSTLKIQRTQQEDSAVYLCASSLPGRESREKLFFGSGTQLSVL.

The rearrangement joins TRBV4-2 to TRBJ1-5; no firm D call. V shed 3 bases and J shed 4 bases, with 10 bases lying between them. From germline, CDR1 is LGHNA and CDR2 YNFKEQ. CDR3 length: 14 residues. DNA for the CDR3: TGTGCCAGCAGCCAGCTCCCTCGGAATCAGCCCCAGCATTTT. Its translation is CASSQLPRNQPQHF.

The rearrangement links TRBV5-1 to TRBJ1-2, with TRBD1 matching over 9 bases. The V segment lost 4 bases and the J segment 7 bases; nucleotides outside the gene matches: 8. This CDR3 is built from 14 residues. The germline V gene encodes CDR1 SGHRS and CDR2 YFSETQ. CDR3 protein: CASSTGQGIGGYTF. The DNA of the CDR3 is TGCGCCAGCAGCACTGGACAGGGGATCGGTGGCTACACCTTC.

The rearrangement joins TRBV7-9 to TRBJ2-3, with a possible D match to TRBD1 (6 bases). Deletions cut 4 bases from V and 0 bases from J, with 11 bases between. CDR1 is SEHNR, CDR2 FQNEAQ, per germline (reference sequence). This CDR3 spans 15 amino acids. CDR3 DNA sequence: TGTGCCAGCAGCTCCGGACAGAGTAGCACAGATACGCAGTATTTT. Translated, it gives CASSSGQSSTDTQYF.

This clone appeared once. V gene TRBV7-2 combines with J gene TRBJ1-3; D possibly corresponds to TRBD1 (5 bases). The ends were cut back, 5 bases at V and 2 bases at J, with 13 bases in the middle. CDR3 size: 15 residues. CDR1 is SGHTA, CDR2 FQGNSA, per germline. The CDR3 DNA reads TGTGCCAGCAGCCCCACATGGGGCGCTGGAAACACCATATATTTT. Its protein is CASSPTWGAGNTIYF.

The rearrangement uses TRBV28 and TRBJ1-3; D remains ambiguous. There are 12 residues in the CDR3. The V end lost 5 bases, the J end lost 8 bases, and 10 bases lay between the germline ends. Germline CDR1 MDHEN, CDR2 SYDVKM. This chain's CDR3 is CASSDIWDTIYF. The CDR3 bases are TGTGCCAGCAGTGACATTTGGGACACCATATATTTT.

The chain has TRBV30 and TRBJ2-2; D not resolved. V was clipped by 3 bases and J by 0 bases, with 8 bases between them. From germline, CDR1 is GTSNPN and CDR2 SVGIG (reference sequence). The CDR3 runs 14 residues. CDR3 in DNA: TGTGCCTGGAGGCGGCCCTCGAACACCGGGGAGCTGTTTTTT. Its protein is CAWRRPSNTGELFF.